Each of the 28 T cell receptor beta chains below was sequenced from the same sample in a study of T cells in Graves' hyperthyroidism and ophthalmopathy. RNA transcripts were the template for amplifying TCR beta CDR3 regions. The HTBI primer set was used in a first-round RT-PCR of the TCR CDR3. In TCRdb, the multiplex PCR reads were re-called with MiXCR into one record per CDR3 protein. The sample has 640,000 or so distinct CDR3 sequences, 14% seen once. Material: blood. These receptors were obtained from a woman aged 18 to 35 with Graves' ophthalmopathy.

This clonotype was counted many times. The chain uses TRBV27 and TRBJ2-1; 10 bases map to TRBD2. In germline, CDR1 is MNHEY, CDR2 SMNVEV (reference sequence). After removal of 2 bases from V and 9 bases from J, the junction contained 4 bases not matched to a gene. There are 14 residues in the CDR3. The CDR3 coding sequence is TGTGCCAGCAGTTTAGCCCAGCGGGGGGGTGAGCAGTTCTTC. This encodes CASSLAQRGGEQFF.

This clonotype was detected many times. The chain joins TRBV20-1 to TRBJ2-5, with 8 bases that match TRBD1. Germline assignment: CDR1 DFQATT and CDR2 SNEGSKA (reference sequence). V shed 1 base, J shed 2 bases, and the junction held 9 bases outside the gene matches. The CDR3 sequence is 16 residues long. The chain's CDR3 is CSARGTMGQAQETQYF. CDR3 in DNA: TGCAGTGCTAGAGGGACGATGGGACAGGCTCAAGAGACCCAGTACTTC.

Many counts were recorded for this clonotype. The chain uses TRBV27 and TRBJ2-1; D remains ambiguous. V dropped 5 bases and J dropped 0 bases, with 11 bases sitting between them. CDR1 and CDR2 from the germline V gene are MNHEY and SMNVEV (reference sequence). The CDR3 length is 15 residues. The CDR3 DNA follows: TGTGCCAGCAGTCCCCGTTTAATCTCCTACAATGAGCAGTTCTTC. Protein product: CASSPRLISYNEQFF.

DNA for the CDR3: TGTGCCACCAGTGATCAGGGCCGGGGAGGAACCACAGATACGCAGTATTTT. Amino acid sequence: CATSDQGRGGTTDTQYF. The chain recombines TRBV24-1 with TRBJ2-3; possibly TRBD2 for D (6 bases). CDR1 KGHDR and CDR2 SFDVKD come from the germline V gene. This CDR3 spans 17 amino acids. Deletions cut 3 bases from V and 2 bases from J, with 17 bases between.

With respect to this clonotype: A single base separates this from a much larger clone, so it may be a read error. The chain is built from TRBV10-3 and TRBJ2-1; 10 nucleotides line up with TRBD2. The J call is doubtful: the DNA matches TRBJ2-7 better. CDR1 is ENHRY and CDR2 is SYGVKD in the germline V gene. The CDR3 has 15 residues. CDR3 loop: CAISTAGGDYNEQYF. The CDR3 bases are TGTGCCATCTCGACAGCGGGAGGGGACTACAATGAGCAGTACTTC.

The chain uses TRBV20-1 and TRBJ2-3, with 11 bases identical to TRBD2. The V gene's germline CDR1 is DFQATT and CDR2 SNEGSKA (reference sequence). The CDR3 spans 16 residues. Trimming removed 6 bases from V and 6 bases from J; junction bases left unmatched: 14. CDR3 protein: CSAQSLAGGGPDTQYF. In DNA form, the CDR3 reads TGCAGTGCCCAATCTTTAGCGGGAGGGGGGCCGGATACGCAGTATTTT.

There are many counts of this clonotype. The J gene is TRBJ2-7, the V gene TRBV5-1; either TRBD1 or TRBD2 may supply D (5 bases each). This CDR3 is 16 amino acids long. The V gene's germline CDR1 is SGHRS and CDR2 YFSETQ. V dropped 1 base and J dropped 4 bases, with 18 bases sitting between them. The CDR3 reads CASSLYGDQSRYEQYF. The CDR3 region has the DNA TGCGCCAGCAGCTTGTACGGGGACCAGTCGCGTTACGAGCAGTACTTC.

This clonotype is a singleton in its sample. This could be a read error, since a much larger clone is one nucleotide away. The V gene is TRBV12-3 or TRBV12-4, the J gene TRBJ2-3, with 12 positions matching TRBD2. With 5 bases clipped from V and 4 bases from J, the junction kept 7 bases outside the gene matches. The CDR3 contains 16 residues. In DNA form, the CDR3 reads TGTGCCAGCAGTACGGCTAGCGGGAGGGCCCCAGATACGCAGTATTTT. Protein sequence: CASSTASGRAPDTQYF.

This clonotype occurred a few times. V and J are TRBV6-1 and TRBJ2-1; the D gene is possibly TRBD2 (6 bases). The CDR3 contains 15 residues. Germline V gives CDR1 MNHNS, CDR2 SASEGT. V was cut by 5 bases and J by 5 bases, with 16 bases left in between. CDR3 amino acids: CASSPTYGGDNEQFF. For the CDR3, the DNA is TGTGCCAGCAGTCCCACCTACGGAGGGGACAATGAGCAGTTCTTC.

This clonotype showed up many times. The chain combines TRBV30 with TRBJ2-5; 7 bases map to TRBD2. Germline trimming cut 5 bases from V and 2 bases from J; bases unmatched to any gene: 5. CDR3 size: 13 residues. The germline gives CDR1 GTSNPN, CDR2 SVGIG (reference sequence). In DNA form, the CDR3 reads TGTGCCTGGCAGGCCGGGGGGCAAGAGACCCAGTACTTC. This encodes CAWQAGGQETQYF.

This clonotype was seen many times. CDR3 nucleotides: TGCGCCAGCAGCGCCTGGGACAGCCAAGAGACCCAGTACTTC. Translation: CASSAWDSQETQYF. V is TRBV5-1 and J is TRBJ2-5; TRBD1 aligns across 7 bases. Trimming cost V 4 bases and J 1 base; bases outside gene matches: 4. Per germline, CDR1 SGHRS and CDR2 YFSETQ. The CDR3 is 14 amino acids.

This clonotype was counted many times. The CDR3 sequence is CASSWGKNIQYF. CDR3 nucleotide sequence: TGTGCCAGCAGTTGGGGCAAAAACATTCAGTACTTC. V usage is TRBV2 and J usage is TRBJ2-4; no clear D. Germline V gene sequence: CDR1 SNHLY, CDR2 FYNNEI. V gave up 5 bases and J gave up 3 bases, with 5 bases separating them. This CDR3 is 12 amino acids long.

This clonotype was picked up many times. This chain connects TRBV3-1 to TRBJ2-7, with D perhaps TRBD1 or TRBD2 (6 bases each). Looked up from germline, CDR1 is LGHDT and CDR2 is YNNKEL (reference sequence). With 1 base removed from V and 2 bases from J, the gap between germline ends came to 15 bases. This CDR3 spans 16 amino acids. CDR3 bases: TGTGCCAGCAGCCAAGCGGCCGGGGGCGGCCCCTACGAGCAGTACTTC. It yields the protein CASSQAAGGGPYEQYF.

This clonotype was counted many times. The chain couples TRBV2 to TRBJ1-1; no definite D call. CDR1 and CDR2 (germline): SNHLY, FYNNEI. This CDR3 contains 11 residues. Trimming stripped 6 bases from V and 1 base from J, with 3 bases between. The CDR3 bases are TGTGCCAGCAGACCGAACACTGAAGCTTTCTTT. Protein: CASRPNTEAFF. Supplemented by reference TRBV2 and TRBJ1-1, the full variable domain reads EPEVTQTPSHQVTQMGQEVILRCVPISNHLYFYWYRQILGQKVEFLVSFYNNEISEKSEIFDDQFSVERPDGSNFTLKIRSTKLEDSAMYFCASRPNTEAFFGQGTRLTVV.

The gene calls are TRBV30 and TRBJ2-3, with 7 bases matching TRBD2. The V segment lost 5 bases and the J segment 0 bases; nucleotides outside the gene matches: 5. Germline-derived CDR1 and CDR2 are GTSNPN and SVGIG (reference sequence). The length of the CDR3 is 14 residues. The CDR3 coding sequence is TGTGCCTGGGCCAGCGGGGTTAGCACAGATACGCAGTATTTT. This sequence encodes CAWASGVSTDTQYF.

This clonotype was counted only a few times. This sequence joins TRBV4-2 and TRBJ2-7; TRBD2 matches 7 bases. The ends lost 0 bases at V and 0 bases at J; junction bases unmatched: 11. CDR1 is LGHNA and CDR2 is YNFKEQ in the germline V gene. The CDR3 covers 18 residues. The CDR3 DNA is TGTGCCAGCAGCCAAGATAACGATCTAGCGGAGGCCTCCTACGAGCAGTACTTC. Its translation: CASSQDNDLAEASYEQYF.

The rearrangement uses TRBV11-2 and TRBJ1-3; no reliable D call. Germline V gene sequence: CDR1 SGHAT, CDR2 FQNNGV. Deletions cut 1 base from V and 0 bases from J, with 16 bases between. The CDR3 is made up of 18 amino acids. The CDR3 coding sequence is TGTGCCAGCAGCTTAGGCCGGTACCGAAGGATCTCTGGAAACACCATATATTTT. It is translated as CASSLGRYRRISGNTIYF.

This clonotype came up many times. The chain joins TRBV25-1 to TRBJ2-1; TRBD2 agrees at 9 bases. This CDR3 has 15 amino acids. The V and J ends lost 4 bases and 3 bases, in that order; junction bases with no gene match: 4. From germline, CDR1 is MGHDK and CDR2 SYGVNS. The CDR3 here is CASSAWREGYNEQFF. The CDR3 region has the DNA TGTGCCAGCAGTGCCTGGCGGGAGGGCTACAATGAGCAGTTCTTC.

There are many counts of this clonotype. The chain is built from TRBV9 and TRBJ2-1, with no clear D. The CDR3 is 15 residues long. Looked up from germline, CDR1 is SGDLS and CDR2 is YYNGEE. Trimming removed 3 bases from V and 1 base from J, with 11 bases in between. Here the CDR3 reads CASSALGSSYNEQFF. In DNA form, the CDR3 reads TGTGCCAGCAGCGCCCTCGGGTCTTCCTACAATGAGCAGTTCTTC.

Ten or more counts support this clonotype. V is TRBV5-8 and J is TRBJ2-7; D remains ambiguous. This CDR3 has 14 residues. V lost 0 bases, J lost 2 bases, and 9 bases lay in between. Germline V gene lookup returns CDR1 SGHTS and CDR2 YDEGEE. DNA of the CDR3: TGTGCCAGCAGCTTGGGGCCGCAGGCCTACGAGCAGTACTTC. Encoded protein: CASSLGPQAYEQYF.

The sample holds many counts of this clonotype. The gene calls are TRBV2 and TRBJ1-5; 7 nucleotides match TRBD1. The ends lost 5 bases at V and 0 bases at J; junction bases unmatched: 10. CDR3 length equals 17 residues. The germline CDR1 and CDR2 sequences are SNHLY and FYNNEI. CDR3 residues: CASSLFDRDYSNQPQHF. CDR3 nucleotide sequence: TGTGCCAGCAGTCTGTTCGACAGGGACTATAGCAATCAGCCCCAGCATTTT.

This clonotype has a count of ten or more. The CDR3 reads CASSFVQSSYEQYF. CDR3 nucleotides: TGTGCCAGCAGCTTTGTCCAGAGCTCCTACGAGCAGTACTTC. The V and J genes are TRBV5-6 and TRBJ2-7; D not resolved. The germline V gene has CDR1 SGHDT and CDR2 YYEEEE. V was trimmed by 2 bases and J by 0 bases, leaving 9 bases between them. The CDR3 covers 14 residues. Full variable domain (remainder filled in from reference TRBV5-6 and TRBJ2-7): DAGVTQSPTHLIKTRGQQVTLRCSPKSGHDTVSWYQQALGQGPQFIFQYYEEEERQRGNFPDRFSGHQFPNYSSELNVNALLLGDSALYLCASSFVQSSYEQYFGPGTRLTVT.

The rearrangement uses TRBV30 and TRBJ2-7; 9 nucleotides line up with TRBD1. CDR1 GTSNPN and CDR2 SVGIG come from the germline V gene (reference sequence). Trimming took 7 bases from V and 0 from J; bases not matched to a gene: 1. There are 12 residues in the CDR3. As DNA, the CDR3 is TGTGCCTTACAGGGGGCCTCCTACGAGCAGTACTTC. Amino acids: CALQGASYEQYF.

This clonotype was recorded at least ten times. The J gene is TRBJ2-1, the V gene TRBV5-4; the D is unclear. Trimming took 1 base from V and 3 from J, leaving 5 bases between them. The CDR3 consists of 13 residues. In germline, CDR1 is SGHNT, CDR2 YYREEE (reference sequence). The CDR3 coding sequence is TGTGCCAGCAGCTTGCGCTTCTACAATGAGCAGTTCTTC. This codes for CASSLRFYNEQFF.

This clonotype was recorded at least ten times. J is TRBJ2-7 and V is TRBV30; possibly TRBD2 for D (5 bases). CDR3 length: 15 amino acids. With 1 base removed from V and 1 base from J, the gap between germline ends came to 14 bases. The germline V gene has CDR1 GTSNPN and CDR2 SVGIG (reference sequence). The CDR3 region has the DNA TGTGCCTGGAGTGGCCGGCTAGCCGTATCCTACGAGCAGTACTTC. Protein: CAWSGRLAVSYEQYF.

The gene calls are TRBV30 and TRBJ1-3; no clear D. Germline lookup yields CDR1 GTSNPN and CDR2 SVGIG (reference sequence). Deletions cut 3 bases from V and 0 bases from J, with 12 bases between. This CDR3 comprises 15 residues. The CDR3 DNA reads TGTGCCTGGAGCGTCTCTCCAGTCTCTGGAAACACCATATATTTT. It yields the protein CAWSVSPVSGNTIYF.

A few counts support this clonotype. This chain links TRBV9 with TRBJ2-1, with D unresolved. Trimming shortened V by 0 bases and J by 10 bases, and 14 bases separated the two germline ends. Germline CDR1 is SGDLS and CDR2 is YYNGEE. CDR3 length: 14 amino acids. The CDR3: CASSVGSSPWEQFF. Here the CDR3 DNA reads TGTGCCAGCAGCGTAGGAAGTTCCCCCTGGGAGCAGTTCTTC.

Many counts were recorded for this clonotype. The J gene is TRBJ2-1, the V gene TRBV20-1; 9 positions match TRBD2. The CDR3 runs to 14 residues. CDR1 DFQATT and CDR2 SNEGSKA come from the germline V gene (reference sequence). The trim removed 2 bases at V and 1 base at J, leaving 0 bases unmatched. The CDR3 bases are TGCAGTGCTAGACTAGCGGGATCCTACAATGAGCAGTTCTTC. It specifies CSARLAGSYNEQFF.